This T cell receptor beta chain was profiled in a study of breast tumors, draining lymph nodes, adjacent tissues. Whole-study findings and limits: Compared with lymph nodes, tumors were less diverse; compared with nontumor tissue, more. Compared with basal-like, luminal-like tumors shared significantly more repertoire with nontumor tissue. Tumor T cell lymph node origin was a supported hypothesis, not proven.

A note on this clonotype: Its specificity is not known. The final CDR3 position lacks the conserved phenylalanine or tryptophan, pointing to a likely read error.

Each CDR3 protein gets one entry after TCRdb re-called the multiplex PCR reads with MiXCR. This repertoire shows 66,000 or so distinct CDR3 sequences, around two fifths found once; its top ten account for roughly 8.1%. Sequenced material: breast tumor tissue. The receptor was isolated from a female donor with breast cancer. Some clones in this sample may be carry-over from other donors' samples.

The DNA of the CDR3 is TGCAGTGCTATGAAAGGGGGCGTCGACGAGCAGTACTGT. It encodes CSAMKGGVDEQYC. The chain combines TRBV20-1 with TRBJ2-7; 7 nucleotides match TRBD1. This CDR3 has 13 amino acids. Germline trimming cut 4 bases from V and 5 bases from J; bases unmatched to any gene: 8. Germline V gene lookup returns CDR1 DFQATT and CDR2 SNEGSKA (reference sequence).